This is a list of T cell receptor beta chains from one sample in a study of T cell repertoires in cytomegalovirus infection. TCRdb reprocessed the reads via MiXCR and lists one record per CDR3 protein. The sample carries 310,000 or so distinct CDR3 sequences, roughly 16% recorded once. Input material: PBMCs. All receptors derive from a human donor in good health (CMV status not recorded). Some clones in this sample may be carry-over from other donors' samples. CDR3s include the opening cysteine and the closing phenylalanine or tryptophan.

j_call v_call cdr3_aa
TRBJ1-1 TRBV7-3 CASSLRQHTEAFF
TRBJ2-3 TRBV10-3 CAISVGDTQYF
TRBJ1-2 TRBV6-1 CASRDVTNYGYTF
TRBJ2-3 TRBV12-3/TRBV12-4 CASSFRAGGTDTQYF
TRBJ2-2 TRBV7-3 CASSLGPENTGELFF
TRBJ2-7 TRBV5-8 CASSYSYEQHF
TRBJ2-3 TRBV7-2 CASSLGFTQYF
TRBJ2-7 TRBV10-3 CAISEITRGSRTSYEQYF
TRBJ1-1 TRBV7-2 CASSLRVVDEAFF
TRBJ2-2 TRBV19 CASHWAGGITTGELFF
TRBJ2-1 TRBV19 CASSSGTASYNEQFF
TRBJ2-7 TRBV7-6 CASSQAGNSYEQYF
TRBJ1-1 TRBV4-2 CASSQGQQTNTEAFF
TRBJ2-7 TRBV28 CASSSTTRNYEQYF
TRBJ2-7 TRBV6-5 CASSRTRTNYEQYF
TRBJ2-6 TRBV2 CASSYIPGTARSGANVLTF
TRBJ1-2 TRBV2 CASSERRVGYTF
TRBJ1-6 TRBV12-3/TRBV12-4 CASSTRTGGSYSPLHF
TRBJ1-1 TRBV15 CATSRGDMNTEAFF
TRBJ2-1 TRBV11-2 CASSLDRWSSYNEQFF
TRBJ2-5 TRBV29-1 CSVASGVYHQETQYF
TRBJ2-5 TRBV29-1 CSVEAARNQETQYF
TRBJ2-7 TRBV27 CASSLWTGDEQYF
TRBJ2-3 TRBV7-2 CASSKPGLSSDTQYF
TRBJ1-1 TRBV7-9 CASSSAGEAFF
TRBJ2-1 TRBV20-1 CSARGRGFYNEQFF
TRBJ2-7 TRBV11-2 CASRPDGYEQYF
TRBJ1-1 TRBV3-1 CASSITSNTEAFF
TRBJ1-3 TRBV12-3/TRBV12-4 CASTPQDRGNTIYF
TRBJ2-1 TRBV15 CATSQDRDNEQFF
TRBJ2-1 TRBV19 CASSISAVLRAYNEQFF
TRBJ1-3 TRBV28 CASSLGDRGFTIYF
TRBJ2-3 TRBV6-6 CASSYAGVPRTDTQYF
TRBJ2-5 TRBV4-1 CASSQDRGGGKTQYF
TRBJ2-7 TRBV28 CASRGGQGIPYEQYF
TRBJ1-1 TRBV6-2/TRBV6-3 CASTPDRQVWTEAFF
TRBJ2-5 TRBV2 CASSAEQGGETQYF
TRBJ2-5 TRBV20-1 CSAREGLAQETQYF
TRBJ2-7 TRBV7-2 CASSLGGTSAYEQYF
TRBJ2-7 TRBV6-1 CASSQRDRVFYEQYF
TRBJ2-2 TRBV12-3/TRBV12-4 CASRTELAGAVTGELFF
TRBJ2-7 TRBV7-8 CASSPGGGYEQYF
TRBJ2-2 TRBV7-2 CASSSDMVSNTGELFF
TRBJ2-7 TRBV6-5 CASSYEGFYEQYF
TRBJ1-5 TRBV7-8 CASSLMGQPQHF
TRBJ2-3 TRBV4-3 CASSQDLSLAGYYTQYF
TRBJ2-5 TRBV4-3 CASSQVQGEETQYF
TRBJ1-1 TRBV28 CASSSTGADDTEAFF
TRBJ2-7 TRBV7-8 CASSFRGPGSGEQYF
TRBJ1-1 TRBV7-2 CASSDGRNTEAFF
TRBJ1-6 TRBV7-6 CASSRLPQGASYNSPLHF
TRBJ2-3 TRBV25-1 CASSELADTQYF